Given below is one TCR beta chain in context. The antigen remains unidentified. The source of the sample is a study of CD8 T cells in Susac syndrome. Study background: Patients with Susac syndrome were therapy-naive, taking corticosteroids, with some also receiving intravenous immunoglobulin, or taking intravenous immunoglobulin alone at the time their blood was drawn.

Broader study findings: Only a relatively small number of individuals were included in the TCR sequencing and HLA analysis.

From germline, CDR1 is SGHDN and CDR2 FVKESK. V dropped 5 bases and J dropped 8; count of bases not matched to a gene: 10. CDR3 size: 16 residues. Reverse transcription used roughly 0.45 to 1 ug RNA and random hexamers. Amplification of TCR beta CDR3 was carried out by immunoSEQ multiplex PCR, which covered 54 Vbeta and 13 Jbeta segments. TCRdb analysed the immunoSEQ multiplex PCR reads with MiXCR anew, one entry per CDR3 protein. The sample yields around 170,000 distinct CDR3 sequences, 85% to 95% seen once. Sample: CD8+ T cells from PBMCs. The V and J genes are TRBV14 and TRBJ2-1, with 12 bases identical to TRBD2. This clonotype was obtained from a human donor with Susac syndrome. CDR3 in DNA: TGTGCCAGCAGCATCCGCGGACTAGCGGGATTGGATGAGCAGTTCTTC. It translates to CASSIRGLAGLDEQFF.